The T cell receptor (beta chain) described here comes from a study of Graves' ophthalmopathy and Graves' hyperthyroidism (dated by TCRdb to 2016 to 2019). Some background on the complete study: Peripheral blood samples were taken at the time of initial diagnosis, before any treatment was given. Following sample collection, hyperthyroidism patients were given methimazole at a starting dose of 30 mg daily, and ophthalmopathy patients were given high-dose intravenous methylprednisolone. In total, under 150 blood samples were TCR-sequenced: around 42 ophthalmopathy, over 70 hyperthyroidism and approximately 17 hyperthyroidism-to-ophthalmopathy patients. A discovery set of about a hundred patients (about 45 ophthalmopathy, 60 or so stable hyperthyroidism) was enrolled to explore V-J signatures distinguishing ophthalmopathy from hyperthyroidism. In over 5 hyperthyroidism patients, the T-cell repertoire of thyroid tissue was compared with the T-cell repertoire of blood. The 100 or so discovery patients were divided at random into training and test sets in a 7:3 ratio. An independent validation cohort comprised 18 hyperthyroidism patients and some 16 patients who later progressed from hyperthyroidism to ophthalmopathy. The study used signatures of the TCR beta repertoire to tell Graves' ophthalmopathy apart from Graves' hyperthyroidism and to predict which patients would progress to ophthalmopathy.

The CDR3 numbers 15 residues from cysteine through phenylalanine. Kept here is only the CDR3 DNA, which spans 45 bases and is read in frame from base 1. Based on the germline V gene, the CDR1 and CDR2 sequences are SGHVS and FQNEAQ. The germline V end is reduced by 2 bases and the J end by 6 bases; junction bases left unmatched: 7. TCR beta CDR3 regions were amplified from RNA transcripts for repertoire sequencing. HTBI primers and the Qiagen OneStep RT-PCR kit were used in a first-round RT-PCR, which was followed by a second-round multiplex PCR, size selection and purification. Libraries were sequenced on an Illumina HiSeq2000 using paired-end 100 bp reads. Processing in the source paper ran as follows. SOAPnuke was used to process the reads, throwing out any read that had adapters, had uncalled bases, had a mean Phred below 15, or lacked an exact constant-primer or identifier match. COPE v1.2.5 was used to merge the high-quality paired reads. Clonotypes were defined as unique nucleotide sequences and were aligned to IMGT TRB V, D and J references using MiTCR v1.1. Only V-J combinations with frequency above 0.0001 were analysed, covering over 99% of repertoires. For each V-J combination, a TCR clonal expansion and chaos score was defined as the ratio of F50 clonal expansion to chaos observed in the TCRdist matrix. Welch's t-statistics and random forest were used to reduce the features to approximately 13 V-J combinations, which were then used as input to a naive Bayes classifier. The Morisita-Horn index was used to measure how similar the thyroid and blood repertoires were. The public reads were reprocessed in TCRdb via fastp at Q25 and MiXCR, keeping in-frame beta chains. Every distinct CDR3 protein forms one entry, paired with its most common genes and DNA. None of the V and J calls come from the authors' own analysis; TCRdb made them. The sample contains about 620,000 distinct CDR3 sequences, about a fifth of them found a single time. The top ten constitute about 6.6% of the sample.

A note on this clonotype: Its antigen remains unidentified. Per-base quality was not reported, and no clone a single base away is much larger than it.

Stable hyperthyroidism was defined as no progression to ophthalmopathy within 18 months of follow-up. Hyperthyroidism patients were newly diagnosed, with disease duration under 2 months, and aged 18 to 65 years. Patients with other autoimmune diseases, uncontrolled infections, pregnancy or lactation were excluded from the study. Diagnosis was based on clinical symptoms, serum thyroxine, TRAb, thyroid ultrasound and orbital computed tomography. Ficoll-Paque density gradient centrifugation was used to isolate PBMCs from around 9.1 ml of fresh peripheral blood. Total RNA was extracted using Trizol reagent, and RNA quality was checked on an Agilent 2100 Bioanalyzer. The full study reports these points: In validation, the model predicted ophthalmopathy progression with about 71% sensitivity and less than 80% specificity; 12 predicted patients were CT-confirmed with GO in a median of 6.5 months. Most expanded thyroid clonotypes with frequency above 0.001 were also detected in blood, suggesting blood repertoires may reflect the thyroid immune response. Sample size was not statistically predetermined, and group allocation was not concealed from the investigators. In cross-validation, the 13-signature model distinguished ophthalmopathy from stable hyperthyroidism with less than 90% sensitivity and 81% to 82% specificity, while in the test set the corresponding values were about 80% and 75%.

The sample was peripheral blood. This sequence was found in a woman between 18 and 30 years old with stable Graves' hyperthyroidism. Some clones in this sample may be carry-over from other donors' samples. Donor details come from another sample of the same person, matched by shared clones. The V and J genes are TRBV7-8 and TRBJ1-5; the central 7 bases match TRBD1. The base sequence is TGTGCCAGCAGCTTATGGGGGCAGGGGGGTCAGCCCCAGCATTTT. Translated, it reads CASSLWGQGGQPQHF.